This T cell receptor (beta chain) was found in a study of CD8+ T cells in alopecia areata. The CDR3 consists of 14 residues. Germline lookup yields CDR1 SGHRS and CDR2 YFSETQ. V lost 1 base and J lost 2, with 7 bases in between. cDNA reverse transcribed from extracted RNA served as the sequencing template. Sequencing was performed with immunoSEQ multiplex PCR; in TCRdb, only in-frame clones are kept and a portion is missing. The sample records around 140,000 clones, approximately 50% being singletons. The sequencing used CD4+ T cells sorted from blood, collected at week 0. This clonotype was sampled from a human donor with alopecia areata. This chain uses TRBV5-1 with TRBJ1-3; a weak D match, TRBD1 (5 bases). The CDR3 nucleotides are TGCGCCAGCAGCTTGAGGGGCCCTGGAAACACCATATATTTT. Residues: CASSLRGPGNTIYF.